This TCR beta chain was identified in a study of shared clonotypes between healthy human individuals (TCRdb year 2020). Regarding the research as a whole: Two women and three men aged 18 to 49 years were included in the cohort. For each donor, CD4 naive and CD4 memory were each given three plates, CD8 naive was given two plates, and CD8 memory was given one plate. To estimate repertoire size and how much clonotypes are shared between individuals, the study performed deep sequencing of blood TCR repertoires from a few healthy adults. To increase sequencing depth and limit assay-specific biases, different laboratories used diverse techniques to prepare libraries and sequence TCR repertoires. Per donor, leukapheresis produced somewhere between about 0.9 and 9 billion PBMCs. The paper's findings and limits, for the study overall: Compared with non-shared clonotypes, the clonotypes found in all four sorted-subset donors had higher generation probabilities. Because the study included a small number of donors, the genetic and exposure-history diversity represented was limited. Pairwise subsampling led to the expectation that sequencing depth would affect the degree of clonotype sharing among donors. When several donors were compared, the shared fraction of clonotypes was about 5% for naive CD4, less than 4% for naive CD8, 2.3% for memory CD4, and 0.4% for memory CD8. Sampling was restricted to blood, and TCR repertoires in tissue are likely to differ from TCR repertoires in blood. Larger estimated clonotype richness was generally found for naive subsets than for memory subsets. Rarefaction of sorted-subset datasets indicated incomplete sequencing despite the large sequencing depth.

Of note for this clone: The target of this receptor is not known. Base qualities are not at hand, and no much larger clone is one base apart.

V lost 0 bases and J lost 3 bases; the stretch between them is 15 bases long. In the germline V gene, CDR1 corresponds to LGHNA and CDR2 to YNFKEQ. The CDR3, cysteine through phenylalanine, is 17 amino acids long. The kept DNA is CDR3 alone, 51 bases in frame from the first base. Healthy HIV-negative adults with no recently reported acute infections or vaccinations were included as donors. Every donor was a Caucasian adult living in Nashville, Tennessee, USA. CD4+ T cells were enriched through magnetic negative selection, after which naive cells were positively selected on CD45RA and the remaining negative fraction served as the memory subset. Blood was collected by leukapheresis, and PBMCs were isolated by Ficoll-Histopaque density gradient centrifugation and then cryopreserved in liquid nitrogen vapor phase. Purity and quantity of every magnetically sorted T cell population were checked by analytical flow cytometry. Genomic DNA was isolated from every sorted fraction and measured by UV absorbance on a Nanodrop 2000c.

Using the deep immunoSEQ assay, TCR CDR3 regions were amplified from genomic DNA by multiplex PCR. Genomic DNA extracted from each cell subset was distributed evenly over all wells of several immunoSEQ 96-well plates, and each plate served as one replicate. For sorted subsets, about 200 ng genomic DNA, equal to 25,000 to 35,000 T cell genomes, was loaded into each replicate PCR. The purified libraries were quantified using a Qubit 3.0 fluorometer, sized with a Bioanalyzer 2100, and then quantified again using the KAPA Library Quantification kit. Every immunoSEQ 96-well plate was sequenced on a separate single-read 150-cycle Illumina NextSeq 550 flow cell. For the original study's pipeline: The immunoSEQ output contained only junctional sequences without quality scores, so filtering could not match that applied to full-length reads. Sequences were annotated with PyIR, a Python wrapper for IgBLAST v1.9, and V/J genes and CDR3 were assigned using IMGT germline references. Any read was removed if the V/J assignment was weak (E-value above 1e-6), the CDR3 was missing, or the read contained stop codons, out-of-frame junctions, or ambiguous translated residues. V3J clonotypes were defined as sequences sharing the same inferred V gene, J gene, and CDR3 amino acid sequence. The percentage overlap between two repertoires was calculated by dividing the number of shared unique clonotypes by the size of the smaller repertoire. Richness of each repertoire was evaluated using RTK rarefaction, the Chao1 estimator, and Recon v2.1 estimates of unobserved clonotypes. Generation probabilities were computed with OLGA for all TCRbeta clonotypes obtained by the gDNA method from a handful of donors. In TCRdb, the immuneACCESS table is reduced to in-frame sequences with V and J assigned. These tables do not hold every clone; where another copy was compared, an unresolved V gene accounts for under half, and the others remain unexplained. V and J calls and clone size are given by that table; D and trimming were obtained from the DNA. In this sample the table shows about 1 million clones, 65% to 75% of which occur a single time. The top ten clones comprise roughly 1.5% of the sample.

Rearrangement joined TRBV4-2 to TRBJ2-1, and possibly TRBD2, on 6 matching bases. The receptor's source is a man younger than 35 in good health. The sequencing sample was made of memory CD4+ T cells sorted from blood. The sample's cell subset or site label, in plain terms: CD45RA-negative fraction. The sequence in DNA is TGTGCCAGCAGCCAAGATGGCGCGGAGGGAATCTACAATGAGCAGTTCTTC. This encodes CASSQDGAEGIYNEQFF.